Sequencing of this T cell receptor beta chain was carried out in a study of shared clonotypes between healthy human individuals. Assay: immunoSEQ multiplex PCR; the TCRdb copy retains only in-frame clones and omits some. The sample records approximately 840,000 clones, 90% to 97% being singletons. The naive CD8 subset, CD45RO-negative cells positively selected for CCR7, excluded terminally differentiated effector memory CD45RA+ cells. V was pared by 7 bases and J by 4 bases, with 6 bases of the junction left unmatched. Per germline, CDR1 MDHEN and CDR2 SYDVKM. The CDR3 consists of 13 residues. This chain connects TRBV28 to TRBJ2-5; 7 bases align to TRBD1. The receptor's source is a man in his thirties or forties in good health. Sequenced: naive CD8+ T cells sorted from blood. The CDR3 is CASTQTGVETQYF. The CDR3 DNA reads TGTGCCAGCACGCAAACAGGGGTAGAGACCCAGTACTTC.